Listed here are 14 T cell receptor beta chains from one sample, sequenced in a study of T cell responses to AZD1222 COVID-19 vaccine. TCRdb keeps only in-frame clones here, not all; method: immunoSEQ multiplex PCR. The sample holds 150,000 or so clones, roughly 90% seen once. This material consisted of peripheral blood, taken on day 0 of AZD1222 vaccination. All receptors derive from an adult in good health.

This clone came up once. The gene calls are TRBV18 and TRBJ2-7, with 11 bases aligning to TRBD2. This CDR3 has 15 residues. V shed 3 bases and J 4 bases; nucleotides not matched to a gene: 5. Looked up from germline, CDR1 is KGHSH and CDR2 is LQKENI. CDR3 residues: CASSPETSGKYEQYF. CDR3 DNA sequence: TGTGCCAGCTCACCTGAGACTAGCGGGAAATACGAGCAGTACTTC.

The rearrangement joins TRBV7-6 to TRBJ2-4; 7 bases line up with TRBD1. V shed 5 bases and J 7 bases; nucleotides not matched to a gene: 5. The CDR3 is 13 residues long. Germline V gene data show CDR1 as SGHVS and CDR2 as FNYEAQ. The CDR3 DNA reads TGTGCCAGCAGCCTCCAGACAGGGAACATTCAGTACTTC. The encoded protein is CASSLQTGNIQYF.

This clone has a single count. The chain has TRBV11-2 and TRBJ1-4; D uncertain. This CDR3 has 14 amino acids. V lost 6 bases, J lost 7 bases, and 15 bases lay in between. Germline V gene sequence: CDR1 SGHAT, CDR2 FQNNGV. The DNA of the CDR3 is TGTGCCAGCAGACCCGGACGTAGCCTTGAAAAACTGTTTTTT. Translated: CASRPGRSLEKLFF. Combining the CDR3 with reference TRBV11-2 and TRBJ1-4 gives the whole variable domain EAGVAQSPRYKIIEKRQSVAFWCNPISGHATLYWYQQILGQGPKLLIQFQNNGVVDDSQLPKDRFSAERLKGVDSTLKIQPAKLEDSAVYLCASRPGRSLEKLFFGSGTQLSVL.

V gene TRBV4-2 combines with J gene TRBJ1-2; 8 nucleotides match TRBD1. CDR3 length: 15 residues. V was clipped by 3 bases and J by 2 bases; unmatched bases: 5. The germline gives CDR1 LGHNA, CDR2 YNFKEQ. CDR3 loop: CASSHSDRENYGYTF. For the CDR3, the DNA is TGTGCCAGCAGCCACTCGGACAGGGAGAACTATGGCTACACCTTC.

The rearrangement links TRBV6-5 to TRBJ1-1, with D possibly matching TRBD1 (5 bases). V shed 4 bases and J shed 1 base, with 13 bases lying between them. From germline, CDR1 is MNHEY and CDR2 SVGAGI. The CDR3 is made up of 15 amino acids. The CDR3 DNA is TGTGCCAGCAGTTCCATTAGGACACAGAACACTGAAGCTTTCTTT. Its protein is CASSSIRTQNTEAFF.

A word on this clone: The DNA is omitted, as the CDR3 cannot be located on it reliably, and the CDR3 follows TCRdb's listing. V and J are TRBV28 and TRBJ1-5; the D call TRBD1 from the table was never checked on the DNA. Looked up from germline, CDR1 is MDHEN and CDR2 is SYDVKM. The CDR3 is 16 amino acids in total, end residues counted. CDR3 loop: CASSTSGQPSNQPQHF.

The chain has TRBV7-3 and TRBJ1-6; D remains unclear. With 4 bases removed from V and 7 bases from J, the gap between germline ends came to 14 bases. This CDR3 has 15 residues. The germline CDR1 and CDR2 sequences are SGHTA and FQGTGA. CDR3 sequence: CASSSSGLTNSPLHF. CDR3 DNA sequence: TGTGCCAGCAGCTCCTCGGGTCTTACAAATTCACCCCTCCACTTT.

This clone was seen a single time. This sequence joins TRBV7-9 and TRBJ1-1; D might be TRBD1 (6 bases). CDR1 and CDR2 from the germline V gene are SEHNR and FQNEAQ (reference sequence). The CDR3 contains 14 residues. The V and J ends lost 2 bases and 7 bases respectively, with 14 bases between them. The CDR3 bases are TGTGCCAGCAGCTTAATCGGGGGGCAAGGTGAAGCTTTCTTT. Translating gives CASSLIGGQGEAFF.

The gene calls are TRBV4-3 and TRBJ2-7, with TRBD1 matching over 12 bases. The CDR3 totals 17 residues. V was pared by 1 base and J by 6 bases, with 10 bases of the junction left unmatched. The germline V gene has CDR1 LGHNA and CDR2 YSLEER. CDR3 sequence: CASSQGLVGTGGSEQYF. The CDR3 nucleotides are TGCGCCAGCAGCCAAGGTTTGGTGGGGACAGGGGGCTCCGAGCAGTACTTC.

The CDR3 loop reads CASSPPGQLVGDEKLFF. In nucleotides, the CDR3 is TGTGCCAGCTCACCACCGGGACAGCTCGTAGGAGATGAAAAACTGTTTTTT. The chain has TRBV18 and TRBJ1-4; 7 positions agree with TRBD1. V was pared by 0 bases and J by 6 bases, with 10 bases of the junction left unmatched. CDR1 KGHSH and CDR2 LQKENI come from the germline V gene. CDR3 length: 17 amino acids.

The rearrangement links TRBV19 to TRBJ2-7; 7 bases match TRBD1. CDR3 length: 14 amino acids. Germline trimming cut 5 bases from V and 1 base from J; bases unmatched to any gene: 5. Germline loops: CDR1 LNHDA, CDR2 SQIVND (reference sequence). In nucleotides, the CDR3 is TGTGCCAGTAGTCCCGGACAGGATTCCTACGAGCAGTACTTC. Protein product: CASSPGQDSYEQYF.

About this clone: This same CDR3 is encoded by further DNA sequences in the sample. The gene calls are TRBV7-9 and TRBJ2-1; D unclear. This CDR3 is built from 14 residues. The V gene's germline CDR1 is SEHNR and CDR2 FQNEAQ (reference sequence). Trimming cost V 3 bases and J 1 base, with 7 bases left between them. The CDR3 coding sequence is TGTGCCAGCAGCTTGGCTGGTTCCTACAATGAGCAGTTCTTC. The encoded protein is CASSLAGSYNEQFF.

This sequence joins TRBV19 and TRBJ2-5; 7 bases are a match to TRBD1. The CDR3 length is 13 residues. Germline values: CDR1 LNHDA, CDR2 SQIVND (reference sequence). Trimming removed 5 bases from V and 3 bases from J; junction bases left unmatched: 3. The CDR3 DNA sequence: TGTGCCAGTAGTGGGACAGATAAAGAGACCCAGTACTTC. It yields the protein CASSGTDKETQYF. Full variable domain (rest looked up from reference TRBV19 and TRBJ2-5): DGGITQSPKYLFRKEGQNVTLSCEQNLNHDAMYWYRQDPGQGLRLIYYSQIVNDFQKGDIAEGYSVSREKKESFPLTVTSAQKNPTAFYLCASSGTDKETQYFGPGTRLLVL.

The chain couples TRBV28 to TRBJ1-4; no reliable D call. The germline gives CDR1 MDHEN, CDR2 SYDVKM. V was cut by 5 bases and J by 12 bases, with 16 bases left in between. This CDR3 comprises 13 residues. The CDR3 DNA follows: TGTGCCAGCAGTCCCCCAAGGGTCGGGGAACTGTTTTTT. This translates into CASSPPRVGELFF. Filled out from reference TRBV28 and TRBJ1-4, the complete variable domain reads DVKVTQSSRYLVKRTGEKVFLECVQDMDHENMFWYRQDPGLGLRLIYFSYDVKMKEKGDIPEGYSVSREKKERFSLILESASTNQTSMYLCASSPPRVGELFFGSGTQLSVL.